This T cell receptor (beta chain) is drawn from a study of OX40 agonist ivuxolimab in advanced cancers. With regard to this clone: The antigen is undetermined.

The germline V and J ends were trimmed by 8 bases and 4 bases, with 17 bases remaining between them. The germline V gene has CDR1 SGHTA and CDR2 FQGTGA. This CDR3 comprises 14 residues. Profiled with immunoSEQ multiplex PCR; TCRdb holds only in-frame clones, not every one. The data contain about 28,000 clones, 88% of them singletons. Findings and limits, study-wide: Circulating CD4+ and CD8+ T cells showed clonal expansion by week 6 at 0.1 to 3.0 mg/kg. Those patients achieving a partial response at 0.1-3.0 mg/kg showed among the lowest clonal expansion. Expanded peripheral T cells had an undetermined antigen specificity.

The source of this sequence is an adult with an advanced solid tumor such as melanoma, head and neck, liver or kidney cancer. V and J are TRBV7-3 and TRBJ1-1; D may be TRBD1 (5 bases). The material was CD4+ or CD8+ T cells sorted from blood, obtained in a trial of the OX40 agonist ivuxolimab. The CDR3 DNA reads TGTGCCAGCTCTCACGCGGGGGGAGGCACTGAAGCTTTCTTT. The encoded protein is CASSHAGGGTEAFF.